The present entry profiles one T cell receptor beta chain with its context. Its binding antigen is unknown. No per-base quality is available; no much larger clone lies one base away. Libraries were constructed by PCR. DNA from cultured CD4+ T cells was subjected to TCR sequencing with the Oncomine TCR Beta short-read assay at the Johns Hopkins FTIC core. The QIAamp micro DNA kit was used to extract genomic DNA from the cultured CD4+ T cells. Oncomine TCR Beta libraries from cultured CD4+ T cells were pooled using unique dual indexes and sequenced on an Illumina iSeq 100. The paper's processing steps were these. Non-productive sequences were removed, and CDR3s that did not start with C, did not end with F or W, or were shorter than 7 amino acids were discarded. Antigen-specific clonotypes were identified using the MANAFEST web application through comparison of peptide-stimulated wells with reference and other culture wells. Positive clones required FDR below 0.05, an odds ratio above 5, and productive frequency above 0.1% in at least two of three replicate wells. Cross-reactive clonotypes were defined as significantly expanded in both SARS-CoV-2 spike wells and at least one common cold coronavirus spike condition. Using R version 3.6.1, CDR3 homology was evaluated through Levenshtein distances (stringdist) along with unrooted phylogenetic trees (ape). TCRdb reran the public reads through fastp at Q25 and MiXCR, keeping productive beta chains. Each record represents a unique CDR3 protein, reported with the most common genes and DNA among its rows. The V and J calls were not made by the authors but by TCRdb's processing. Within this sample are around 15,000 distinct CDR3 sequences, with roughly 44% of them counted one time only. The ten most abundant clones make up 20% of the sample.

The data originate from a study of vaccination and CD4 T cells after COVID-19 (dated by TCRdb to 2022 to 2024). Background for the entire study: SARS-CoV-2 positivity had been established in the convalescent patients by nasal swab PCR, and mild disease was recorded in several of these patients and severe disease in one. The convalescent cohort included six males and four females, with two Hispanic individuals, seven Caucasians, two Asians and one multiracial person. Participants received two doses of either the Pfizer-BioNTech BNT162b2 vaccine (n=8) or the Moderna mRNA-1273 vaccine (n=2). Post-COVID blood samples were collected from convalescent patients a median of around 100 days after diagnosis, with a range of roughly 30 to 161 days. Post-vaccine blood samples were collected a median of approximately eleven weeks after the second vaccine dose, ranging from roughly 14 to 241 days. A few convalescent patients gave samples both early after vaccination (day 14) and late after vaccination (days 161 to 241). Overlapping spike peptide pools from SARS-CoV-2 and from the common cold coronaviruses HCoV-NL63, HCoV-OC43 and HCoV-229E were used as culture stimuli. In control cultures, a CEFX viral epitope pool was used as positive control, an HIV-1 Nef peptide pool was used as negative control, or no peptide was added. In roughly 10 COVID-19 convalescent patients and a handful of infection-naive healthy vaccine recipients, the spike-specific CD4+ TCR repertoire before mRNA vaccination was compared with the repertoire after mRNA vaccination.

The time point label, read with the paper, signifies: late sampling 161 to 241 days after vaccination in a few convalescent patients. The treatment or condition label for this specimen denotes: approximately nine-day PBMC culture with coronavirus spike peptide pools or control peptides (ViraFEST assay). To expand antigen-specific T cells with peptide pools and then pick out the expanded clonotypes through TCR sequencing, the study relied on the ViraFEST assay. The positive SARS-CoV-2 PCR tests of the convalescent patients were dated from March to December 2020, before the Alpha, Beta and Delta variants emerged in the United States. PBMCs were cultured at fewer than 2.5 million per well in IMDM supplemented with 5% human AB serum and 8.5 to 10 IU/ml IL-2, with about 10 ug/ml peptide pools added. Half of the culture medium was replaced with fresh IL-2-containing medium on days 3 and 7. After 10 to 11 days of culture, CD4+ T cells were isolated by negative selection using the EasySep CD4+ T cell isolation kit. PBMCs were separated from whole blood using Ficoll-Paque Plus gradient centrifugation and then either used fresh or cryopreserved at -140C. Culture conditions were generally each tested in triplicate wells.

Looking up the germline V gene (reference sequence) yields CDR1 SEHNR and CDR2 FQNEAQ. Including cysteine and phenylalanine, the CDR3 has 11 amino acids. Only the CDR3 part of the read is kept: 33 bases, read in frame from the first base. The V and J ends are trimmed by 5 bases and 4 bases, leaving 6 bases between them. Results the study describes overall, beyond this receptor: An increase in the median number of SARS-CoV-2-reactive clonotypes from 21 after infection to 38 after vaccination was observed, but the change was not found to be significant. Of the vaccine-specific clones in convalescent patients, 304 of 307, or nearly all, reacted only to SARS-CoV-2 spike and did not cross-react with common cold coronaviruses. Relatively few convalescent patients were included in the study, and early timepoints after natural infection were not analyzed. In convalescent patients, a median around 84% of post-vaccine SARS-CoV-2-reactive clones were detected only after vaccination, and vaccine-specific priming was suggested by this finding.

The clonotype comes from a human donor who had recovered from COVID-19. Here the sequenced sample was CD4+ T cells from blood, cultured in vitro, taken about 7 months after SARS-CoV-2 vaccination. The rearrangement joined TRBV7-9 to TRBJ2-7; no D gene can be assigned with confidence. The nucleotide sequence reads TGTGCCAGCAGCAATAAATACGAGCAGTACTTC. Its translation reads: CASSNKYEQYF.